This passage covers 7 T cell receptor beta chains from one sample sequenced in a study of T cell changes during pregnancy in multiple sclerosis. Assay: immunoSEQ multiplex PCR; the TCRdb copy retains only in-frame clones and omits some. The sample consists of about 100,000 clones, approximately 91% of them appearing once. The material was peripheral blood, obtained after pregnancy. Receptors originate from a female donor with multiple sclerosis, enrolled in a pregnancy study.

The chain has TRBV5-1 and TRBJ2-1; 11 nucleotides align to TRBD2. The CDR3 has 19 residues. With V trimmed by 2 bases and J by 2 bases, 12 bases remained unmatched. The germline V gene has CDR1 SGHRS and CDR2 YFSETQ. The CDR3 protein is CASSFSGGVGIRTYNEQFF. For the CDR3, the DNA is TGCGCCAGCAGCTTTAGCGGGGGGGTGGGTATTCGGACCTACAATGAGCAGTTCTTC.

The CDR3 DNA reads TGTGCCATCAGTGATGACAGGGGGCCCTATGAAAAACTGTTTTTT. Translation gives CAISDDRGPYEKLFF. The gene calls are TRBV10-3 and TRBJ1-4; 10 positions match TRBD1. Germline lookup yields CDR1 ENHRY and CDR2 SYGVKD. V was clipped by 3 bases and J by 6 bases; unmatched bases: 4. The CDR3 has 15 amino acids.

The chain has TRBV6-5 and TRBJ1-4; no definite D call. Germline V gene data show CDR1 as MNHEY and CDR2 as SVGAGI. The CDR3 contains 13 residues. The V end was cut by 2 bases, the J end by 8 bases, with 9 bases between. The CDR3 nucleotides read TGTGCCAGCAGTTACCGGGTTAAAGAAAAACTGTTTTTT. It yields the protein CASSYRVKEKLFF.

The rearrangement links TRBV29-1 to TRBJ2-7; 7 bases are a match to TRBD2. The CDR3 length is 13 residues. After removal of 0 bases from V and 5 bases from J, the junction contained 4 bases not matched to a gene. Per the germline V gene, CDR1 is SQVTM and CDR2 is ANQGSEA. In nucleotides, the CDR3 is TGCAGCGTTGAAGATGATCGGGGGGACGAGCAGTACTTC. Protein: CSVEDDRGDEQYF.

This chain connects TRBV29-1 to TRBJ2-2, with TRBD2 identical over 8 bases. Germline V lookup: CDR1 SQVTM, CDR2 ANQGSEA. The V gene end was trimmed by 3 bases and the J gene end by 4 bases; junction bases not matched to a gene: 1. This CDR3 is 13 amino acids long. CDR3 protein: CSVDGRVTGELFF. CDR3 coding DNA: TGCAGCGTTGACGGGAGGGTCACCGGGGAGCTGTTTTTT.

On this clone itself: A read error may account for a junction end that differs from germline. V and J are TRBV7-7 and TRBJ2-5; 8 bases map to TRBD2. CDR3 size: 15 residues. Germline V gene lookup returns CDR1 SSHAT and CDR2 FNYEAQ (reference sequence). The CDR3 protein is CASTPRAGGQETQYF. Here the CDR3 DNA reads TGTGCTAGCACACCCCGCGCGGGGGGACAAGAGACCCAGTACTTC.

This chain connects TRBV7-9 to TRBJ1-2; 8 bases are a match to TRBD1. The CDR3 length is 15 residues. Germline V gives CDR1 SEHNR, CDR2 FQNEAQ (reference sequence). The V gene end was trimmed by 2 bases and the J gene end by 2 bases; junction bases not matched to a gene: 4. CDR3 region: CASSLPRTGNYGYTF. The DNA for the CDR3 is TGTGCCAGCAGCTTACCAAGGACAGGGAACTATGGCTACACCTTC.